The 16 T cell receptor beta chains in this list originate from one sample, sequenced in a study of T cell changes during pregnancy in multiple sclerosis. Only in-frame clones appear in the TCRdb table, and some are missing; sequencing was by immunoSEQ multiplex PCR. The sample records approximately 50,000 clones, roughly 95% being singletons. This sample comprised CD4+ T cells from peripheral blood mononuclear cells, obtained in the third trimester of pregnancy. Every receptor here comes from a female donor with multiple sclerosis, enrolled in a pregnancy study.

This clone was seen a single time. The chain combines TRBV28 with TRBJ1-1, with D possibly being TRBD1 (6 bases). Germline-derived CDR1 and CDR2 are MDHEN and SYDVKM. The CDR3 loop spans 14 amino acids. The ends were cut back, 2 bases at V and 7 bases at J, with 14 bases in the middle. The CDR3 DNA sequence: TGTGCCAGCAGTTTAGGTTCCAGGGGCAATGAAGCTTTCTTT. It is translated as CASSLGSRGNEAFF.

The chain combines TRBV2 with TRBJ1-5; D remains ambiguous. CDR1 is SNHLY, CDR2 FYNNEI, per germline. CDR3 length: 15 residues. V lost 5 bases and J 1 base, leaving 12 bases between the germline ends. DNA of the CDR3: TGTGCCAGCAGTTTCACGGGTGGGAGCAATCAGCCCCAGCATTTT. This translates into CASSFTGGSNQPQHF.

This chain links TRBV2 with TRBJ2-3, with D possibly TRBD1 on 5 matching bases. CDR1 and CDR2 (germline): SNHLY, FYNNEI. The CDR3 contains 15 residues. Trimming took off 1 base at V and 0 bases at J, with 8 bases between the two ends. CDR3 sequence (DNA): TGTGCCAGCAGTGAAGGGCCAGGGAGCACAGATACGCAGTATTTT. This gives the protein CASSEGPGSTDTQYF.

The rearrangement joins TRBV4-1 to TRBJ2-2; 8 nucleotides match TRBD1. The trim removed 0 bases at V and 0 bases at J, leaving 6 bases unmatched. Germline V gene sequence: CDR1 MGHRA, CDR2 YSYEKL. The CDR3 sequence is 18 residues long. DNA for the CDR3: TGCGCCAGCAGCCAAGATCTACGGGACAGGTCGAACACCGGGGAGCTGTTTTTT. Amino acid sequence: CASSQDLRDRSNTGELFF.

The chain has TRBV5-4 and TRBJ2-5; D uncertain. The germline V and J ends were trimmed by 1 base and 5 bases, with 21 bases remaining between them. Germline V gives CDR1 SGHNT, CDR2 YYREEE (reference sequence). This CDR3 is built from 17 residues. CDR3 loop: CASSLTVDSRSKETQYF. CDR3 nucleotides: TGTGCCAGCAGCTTGACGGTAGATTCGCGTTCCAAGGAGACCCAGTACTTC.

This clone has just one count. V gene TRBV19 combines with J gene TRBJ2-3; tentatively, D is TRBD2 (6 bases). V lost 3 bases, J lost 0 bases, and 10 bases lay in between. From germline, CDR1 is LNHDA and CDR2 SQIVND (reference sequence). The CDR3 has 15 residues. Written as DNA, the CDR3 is TGTGCCAGTAGTATTGGGGGGATCAGCACAGATACGCAGTATTTT. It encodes CASSIGGISTDTQYF.

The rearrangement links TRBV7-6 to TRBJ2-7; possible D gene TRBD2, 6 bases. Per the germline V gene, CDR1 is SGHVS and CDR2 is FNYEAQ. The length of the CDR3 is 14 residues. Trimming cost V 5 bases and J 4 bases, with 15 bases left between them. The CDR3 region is CASSLQVGRYEQYF. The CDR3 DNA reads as TGTGCCAGCAGCCTCCAAGTGGGGAGGTACGAGCAGTACTTC. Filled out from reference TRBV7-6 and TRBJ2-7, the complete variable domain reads GAGVSQSPRYKVTKRGQDVALRCDPISGHVSLYWYRQALGQGPEFLTYFNYEAQQDKSGLPNDRFSAERPEGSISTLTIQRTEQRDSAMYRCASSLQVGRYEQYFGPGTRLTVT.

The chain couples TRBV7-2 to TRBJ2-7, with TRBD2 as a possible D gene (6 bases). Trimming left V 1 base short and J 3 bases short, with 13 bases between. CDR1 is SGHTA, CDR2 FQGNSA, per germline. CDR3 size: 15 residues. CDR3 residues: CASSLDRGAFYEQYF. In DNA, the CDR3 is TGTGCCAGCAGCTTAGATCGCGGGGCGTTCTACGAGCAGTACTTC. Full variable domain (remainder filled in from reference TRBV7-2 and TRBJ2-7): GAGVSQSPSNKVTEKGKDVELRCDPISGHTALYWYRQSLGQGLEFLIYFQGNSAPDKSGLPSDRFSAERTGGSVSTLTIQRTQQEDSAVYLCASSLDRGAFYEQYFGPGTRLTVT.

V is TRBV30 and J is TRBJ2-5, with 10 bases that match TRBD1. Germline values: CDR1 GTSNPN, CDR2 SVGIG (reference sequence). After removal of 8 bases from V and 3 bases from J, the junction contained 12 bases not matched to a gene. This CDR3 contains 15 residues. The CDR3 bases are TGTGCCGGACGACAGGGGGCTTGGATAGAAGAGACCCAGTACTTC. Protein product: CAGRQGAWIEETQYF.

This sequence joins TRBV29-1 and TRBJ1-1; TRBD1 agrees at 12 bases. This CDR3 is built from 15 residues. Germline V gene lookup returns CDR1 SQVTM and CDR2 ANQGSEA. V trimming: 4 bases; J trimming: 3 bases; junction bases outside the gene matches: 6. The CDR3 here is CSVVGQGAADTEAFF. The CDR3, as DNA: TGCAGCGTTGTGGGACAGGGGGCCGCGGACACTGAAGCTTTCTTT.

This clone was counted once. The CDR3 sequence: CAIRQGAGQPQHF. The CDR3 coding sequence is TGTGCCATTAGACAGGGGGCAGGTCAGCCCCAGCATTTT. The genes are TRBV10-3 and TRBJ1-5, with 10 positions matching TRBD1. The CDR3 length is 13 residues. V lost 9 bases, J lost 6 bases, and 5 bases stayed unmatched. Per the germline V gene, CDR1 is ENHRY and CDR2 is SYGVKD.

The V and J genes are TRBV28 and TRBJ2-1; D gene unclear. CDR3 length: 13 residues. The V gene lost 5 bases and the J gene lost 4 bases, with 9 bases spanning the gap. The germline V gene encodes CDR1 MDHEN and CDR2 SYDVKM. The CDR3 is CASSLNGYNEQFF. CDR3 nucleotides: TGTGCCAGCAGTCTAAACGGTTACAATGAGCAGTTCTTC.

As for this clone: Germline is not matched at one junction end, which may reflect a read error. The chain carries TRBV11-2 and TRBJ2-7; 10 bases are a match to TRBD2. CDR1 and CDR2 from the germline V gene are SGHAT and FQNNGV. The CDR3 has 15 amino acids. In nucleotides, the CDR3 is TGTGCCAGCAGGTTAGCGGGAGGACTCTCCTACGAGCAGTACTTC. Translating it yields CASRLAGGLSYEQYF.

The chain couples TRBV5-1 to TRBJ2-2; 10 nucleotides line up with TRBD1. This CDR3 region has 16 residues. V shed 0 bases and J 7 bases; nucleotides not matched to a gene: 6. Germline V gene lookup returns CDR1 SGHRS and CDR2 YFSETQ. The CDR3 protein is CASSLGQGALNGELFF. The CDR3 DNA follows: TGCGCCAGCAGCTTGGGACAGGGGGCGCTTAACGGGGAGCTGTTTTTT.

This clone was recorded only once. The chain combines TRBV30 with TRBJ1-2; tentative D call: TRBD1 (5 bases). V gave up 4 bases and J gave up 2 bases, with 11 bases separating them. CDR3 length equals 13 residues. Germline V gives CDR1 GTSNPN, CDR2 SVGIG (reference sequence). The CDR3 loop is CAWTIQDNYGYTF. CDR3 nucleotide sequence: TGTGCCTGGACCATACAGGACAACTATGGCTACACCTTC. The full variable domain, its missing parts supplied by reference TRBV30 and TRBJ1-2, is SQTIHQWPATLVQPVGSPLSLECTVEGTSNPNLYWYRQAAGRGLQLLFYSVGIGQISSEVPQNLSASRPQDRQFILSSKKLLLSDSGFYLCAWTIQDNYGYTFGSGTRLTVV.

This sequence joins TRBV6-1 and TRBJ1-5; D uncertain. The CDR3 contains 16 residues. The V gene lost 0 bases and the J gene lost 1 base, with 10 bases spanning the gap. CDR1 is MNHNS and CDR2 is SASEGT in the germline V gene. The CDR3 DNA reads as TGTGCCAGCAGTGAAGCGCTGAGGCAGAGCAATCAGCCCCAGCATTTT. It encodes CASSEALRQSNQPQHF.